The 32 T cell receptor beta chains in this list originate from one sample, sequenced in a study of T cell responses to AZD1222 COVID-19 vaccine (dated by TCRdb to the early 2020s). The time point label here, explained by the study, means: about 28 days (+/-7) after the second vaccine dose. Libraries were made using the immunoSEQ multiplex PCR assay. Here the immuneACCESS table is served through TCRdb, limited to in-frame sequences with V and J called. Missing clones are a known gap in these copies; in checked studies unresolved V genes cover under half, and the rest lacks a known reason. The sample yields some 180,000 clones; more than 85% were counted once. About 1.7% of the sample is held by the ten biggest clonotypes. The sequenced sample was peripheral blood, obtained 28 days after the second AZD1222 dose. These receptors came from an adult who received the AZD1222 COVID-19 vaccine.

The V gene is TRBV19, the J gene TRBJ1-2, with TRBD1 identical over 7 bases. The CDR3 length is 13 residues. Trimming removed 10 bases from V and 6 bases from J; junction bases left unmatched: 11. Germline V gives CDR1 LNHDA, CDR2 SQIVND (reference sequence). The CDR3 spells CATHRQGENGYTF. In nucleotides, the CDR3 is TGTGCCACCCACCGACAGGGCGAGAATGGCTACACCTTC.

The genes are TRBV4-1 and TRBJ1-1; unclear D gene. The CDR3 has 17 residues. The germline gives CDR1 MGHRA, CDR2 YSYEKL. Trimming pared 3 bases from V and 5 bases from J, leaving 22 bases between. CDR3 in amino acids: CASSQLLRVTLGTEAFF. The CDR3, as DNA: TGCGCCAGCAGCCAGCTGCTGAGGGTCACCTTAGGGACTGAAGCTTTCTTT.

The V and J genes are TRBV30 and TRBJ2-4; possibly TRBD1 or TRBD2 for D (5 bases each). The ends were cut back, 2 bases at V and 8 bases at J, with 16 bases in the middle. The germline V gene has CDR1 GTSNPN and CDR2 SVGIG (reference sequence). The CDR3 consists of 14 residues. The CDR3, as DNA: TGTGCCTGGAGTCGACCGGGGCAGATTGACATTCAGTACTTC. Translating it yields CAWSRPGQIDIQYF.

The table lists this clone with a count of one. The rearrangement links TRBV11-2 to TRBJ1-1, with 7 positions matching TRBD1. The CDR3 covers 17 residues. The V gene's germline CDR1 is SGHAT and CDR2 FQNNGV. The junction had 12 bases not matched to a gene; V was cut back by 3 bases and J by 2 bases. The CDR3 loop is CASSFRNRGLANTEAFF. CDR3 DNA sequence: TGTGCCAGCAGCTTTCGGAACAGGGGTTTAGCAAACACTGAAGCTTTCTTT.

The chain couples TRBV5-1 to TRBJ2-7, with TRBD1 matching over 7 bases. V lost 6 bases to trimming and J lost 0 bases; unmatched junction nucleotides: 6. CDR3 length: 14 residues. Germline values: CDR1 SGHRS, CDR2 YFSETQ. The CDR3 protein is CASNPGTASYEQYF. The CDR3 nucleotides read TGCGCCAGCAACCCTGGGACAGCCTCCTACGAGCAGTACTTC.

The rearrangement joins TRBV10-1 to TRBJ2-1, with 9 bases that match TRBD2. J lost 7 bases, V lost 7 bases, and 20 bases had no gene match. The germline CDR1 and CDR2 sequences are WNHNN and SYGVQD (reference sequence). This CDR3 is 18 amino acids long. The DNA of the CDR3 is TGCGCCAGCACCCCCGGGGGGCTAGCGGGGAGAGAAGGTAATGAGCAGTTCTTC. This translates into CASTPGGLAGREGNEQFF.

This chain uses TRBV7-2 with TRBJ2-7; 8 positions agree with TRBD1. After removal of 3 bases from V and 2 bases from J, the junction contained 6 bases not matched to a gene. There are 15 residues in the CDR3. In germline, CDR1 is SGHTA, CDR2 FQGNSA. CDR3: CASSFGQGAPYEQYF. Written as DNA, the CDR3 is TGTGCCAGCAGCTTTGGACAGGGCGCACCCTACGAGCAGTACTTC.

The gene calls are TRBV7-4 and TRBJ2-5, with 11 bases that match TRBD2. J lost 5 bases, V lost 1 base, and 9 bases had no gene match. This CDR3 region has 17 residues. Germline CDR1 SGHVT, CDR2 SQSDAQ. CDR3 DNA: TGTGCCAGCAGCTTAGGCCCCCTAGCGGGGGGTTTGGAGACCCAGTACTTC. Amino acids: CASSLGPLAGGLETQYF. The variable domain in full, with the rest retrieved from reference TRBV7-4 and TRBJ2-5, is GAGVSQSPRYKVAKRGRDVALRCDSISGHVTLYWYRQTLGQGSEVLTYSQSDAQRDKSGRPSGRFSAERPERSVSTLKIQRTEQGDSAVYLCASSLGPLAGGLETQYFGPGTRLLVL.

The sample holds one count of this clone. The chain carries TRBV5-1 and TRBJ2-2; D may be TRBD2 (5 bases). V lost 0 bases and J lost 1, with 13 bases in between. Germline V gives CDR1 SGHRS, CDR2 YFSETQ. The CDR3 is 17 amino acids. CDR3 region: CASSLVSGLLNTGELFF. CDR3 coding DNA: TGCGCCAGCAGCTTGGTTTCCGGACTCCTGAACACCGGGGAGCTGTTTTTT.

The chain is built from TRBV19 and TRBJ1-5; tentatively, D is TRBD1 (5 bases). The V gene's germline CDR1 is LNHDA and CDR2 SQIVND (reference sequence). This CDR3 is built from 16 residues. V lost 4 bases to trimming and J lost 1 base, with 14 bases between them. CDR3 loop: CASSTQDRMSNQPQHF. For the CDR3, the DNA is TGTGCCAGTAGTACTCAAGACAGAATGAGCAATCAGCCCCAGCATTTT.

This clone was found once. V is TRBV12-5 and J is TRBJ2-1; TRBD1 matches 9 bases. The CDR3 length is 14 residues. Germline assignment: CDR1 LGHNT and CDR2 FRNRAP. The V and J ends lost 5 bases and 9 bases, in that order; junction bases with no gene match: 8. DNA of the CDR3: TGTGCTAGTGGTCTCGGACAGGGGAAAGGTGAGCAGTTCTTC. It specifies CASGLGQGKGEQFF.

The chain is built from TRBV5-1 and TRBJ2-2; 8 nucleotides align to TRBD2. Per germline, CDR1 SGHRS and CDR2 YFSETQ. Trimming took 7 bases from V and 5 from J; bases not matched to a gene: 10. The CDR3 runs to 15 residues. CDR3 sequence (DNA): TGCGCCAGCTCCCCAGGGACTAGGGGGACCGGGGAGCTGTTTTTT. Translated: CASSPGTRGTGELFF. Full variable domain (outside the CDR3, taken from reference TRBV5-1 and TRBJ2-2): KAGVTQTPRYLIKTRGQQVTLSCSPISGHRSVSWYQQTPGQGLQFLFEYFSETQRNKGNFPGRFSGRQFSNSRSEMNVSTLELGDSALYLCASSPGTRGTGELFFGEGSRLTVL.

The CDR3 is CASSRAVSSGANVLTF. For the CDR3, the DNA is TGTGCCAGTAGTAGGGCGGTTAGCTCTGGGGCCAACGTCCTGACTTTC. V is TRBV19 and J is TRBJ2-6; D unresolved. CDR1 is LNHDA and CDR2 is SQIVND in the germline V gene (reference sequence). Trimming took off 4 bases at V and 0 bases at J, with 10 bases between the two ends. This CDR3 has 16 amino acids.

V usage is TRBV7-2 and J usage is TRBJ2-7; D gene unclear. This CDR3 contains 15 residues. Per the germline V gene, CDR1 is SGHTA and CDR2 is FQGNSA. The V gene lost 1 base and the J gene lost 9 bases, with 19 bases spanning the gap. The CDR3 bases are TGTGCCAGCAGCTTAGGCTTGACAACTGCGGTCGGGCAGTACTTC. Protein sequence: CASSLGLTTAVGQYF.

The V call is TRBV24-1, the J call TRBJ1-5; D is ambiguous. The CDR3 has 14 amino acids. Trimming left V 3 bases short and J 4 bases short, with 9 bases between. CDR1 KGHDR and CDR2 SFDVKD come from the germline V gene. Written as DNA, the CDR3 is TGTGCCACCAGTGATATTACGGCGAATCAGCCCCAGCATTTT. Its protein is CATSDITANQPQHF.

V is TRBV18 and J is TRBJ2-1; no clear D gene. Per the germline V gene, CDR1 is KGHSH and CDR2 is LQKENI. The CDR3 spans 12 residues. Between the trimmed V and J ends, which lost 3 bases and 9 bases, there was a span of 9 bases. Written as DNA, the CDR3 is TGTGCCAGCTCACCCCTGGCCCCTGAGCAGTTCTTC. It translates to CASSPLAPEQFF.

The V and J genes are TRBV7-9 and TRBJ2-5; D is unresolved. The CDR3 is made up of 12 amino acids. Per the germline V gene, CDR1 is SEHNR and CDR2 is FQNEAQ (reference sequence). V lost 2 bases and J lost 4, with 5 bases in between. The CDR3 DNA is TGTGCCAGCAGCTTACACAGAGAGACCCAGTACTTC. Translation gives CASSLHRETQYF.

CDR3 nucleotide sequence: TGTGCCAGCAGCATAGGGGACAGGGATGATGAAAAACTGTTTTTT. It yields the protein CASSIGDRDDEKLFF. V is TRBV7-9 and J is TRBJ1-4; 9 bases agree with TRBD1. After removal of 5 bases from V and 6 bases from J, the junction contained 7 bases not matched to a gene. Germline-derived CDR1 and CDR2 are SEHNR and FQNEAQ (reference sequence). There are 15 residues in the CDR3.

In its sample, this clone was seen once. This chain connects TRBV7-2 to TRBJ2-7; 12 nucleotides agree with TRBD1. The CDR3 is 16 residues long. The V and J ends lost 3 bases and 7 bases, in that order; junction bases with no gene match: 10. Germline assignment: CDR1 SGHTA and CDR2 FQGNSA. The CDR3: CASSFSGTGGAYEQYF. CDR3 coding DNA: TGTGCCAGCAGCTTCTCTGGGACAGGGGGCGCGTATGAGCAGTACTTC. Combining the CDR3 with reference TRBV7-2 and TRBJ2-7 gives the whole variable domain GAGVSQSPSNKVTEKGKDVELRCDPISGHTALYWYRQSLGQGLEFLIYFQGNSAPDKSGLPSDRFSAERTGGSVSTLTIQRTQQEDSAVYLCASSFSGTGGAYEQYFGPGTRLTVT.

The chain employs TRBV19 and TRBJ2-5, with D maybe TRBD2 (6 bases). The germline V gene has CDR1 LNHDA and CDR2 SQIVND (reference sequence). The CDR3 length is 14 residues. Between the trimmed V and J ends, which lost 6 bases and 6 bases, there was a span of 17 bases. CDR3 sequence: CASRPSGGLKTQYF. CDR3 sequence (DNA): TGTGCCAGTAGACCCTCTGGAGGGTTAAAGACCCAGTACTTC. Supplemented by reference TRBV19 and TRBJ2-5, the full variable domain reads DGGITQSPKYLFRKEGQNVTLSCEQNLNHDAMYWYRQDPGQGLRLIYYSQIVNDFQKGDIAEGYSVSREKKESFPLTVTSAQKNPTAFYLCASRPSGGLKTQYFGPGTRLLVL.

The chain employs TRBV6-5 and TRBJ1-1; 8 bases are shared with TRBD1. The CDR3 contains 11 residues. Trimming took 8 bases from V and 8 from J; bases not matched to a gene: 4. CDR1 MNHEY and CDR2 SVGAGI come from the germline V gene. CDR3 in DNA: TGTGCCAGCTGGTGGACAGGGGAAGCTTTCTTT. It codes for CASWWTGEAFF.

This rearrangement joins TRBV5-1 to TRBJ2-7; tentative D call: TRBD1 (6 bases). Germline CDR1 is SGHRS and CDR2 is YFSETQ. The length of the CDR3 is 16 residues. The V end lost 2 bases, the J end lost 7 bases, and 22 bases lay between the germline ends. The CDR3 spells CASSFGHRDLRREQYF. The CDR3 DNA is TGCGCCAGCAGCTTCGGCCACAGGGATCTACGAAGGGAGCAGTACTTC.

This clone was counted once. CDR3 sequence (DNA): TGTGCCAGCTCACCAGCGGATGGCTATGGCTACACCTTC. This sequence encodes CASSPADGYGYTF. The rearrangement joins TRBV18 to TRBJ1-2; D gene ambiguous. CDR1 KGHSH and CDR2 LQKENI come from the germline V gene. The CDR3 runs 13 residues. Trimming took off 2 bases at V and 4 bases at J, with 8 bases between the two ends.

This clone was seen a handful of times. The chain links TRBV12-3 or TRBV12-4 to TRBJ2-4; the D is unclear. The CDR3 extends over 12 amino acids. The ends were cut back, 3 bases at V and 5 bases at J, with 5 bases in the middle. The CDR3 sequence is CASSLVENIQYF. CDR3 DNA sequence: TGTGCCAGCAGTTTGGTGGAAAACATTCAGTACTTC.

The chain uses TRBV27 and TRBJ1-1; the match to TRBD1 covers 9 bases. From germline, CDR1 is MNHEY and CDR2 SMNVEV (reference sequence). The CDR3 totals 14 residues. The V and J ends lost 4 bases and 0 bases, in that order; junction bases with no gene match: 0. Here the CDR3 reads CASSYRGLNTEAFF. The CDR3, as DNA: TGTGCCAGCAGTTACAGGGGGCTGAACACTGAAGCTTTCTTT.

The count of this clone is one. The V call is TRBV15, the J call TRBJ2-7; possible D gene TRBD2, 7 bases. Germline CDR1 LNHNV, CDR2 YYDKDF (reference sequence). This CDR3 spans 15 amino acids. V was shortened by 5 bases and J by 3 bases, with 17 bases between the two germline ends. The CDR3 sequence is CATSVLGGPNYEQYF. The CDR3 DNA follows: TGTGCCACCAGCGTGCTGGGGGGGCCCAACTACGAGCAGTACTTC.

The chain couples TRBV7-9 to TRBJ1-2; no firm D call. This CDR3 is 13 amino acids long. Trimming removed 3 bases from V and 7 bases from J, with 12 bases in between. Germline V gene lookup returns CDR1 SEHNR and CDR2 FQNEAQ (reference sequence). The CDR3 loop is CASSFGGRLGYTF. As DNA, the CDR3 is TGTGCCAGCAGCTTCGGAGGCCGCCTTGGCTACACCTTC. The entire variable domain, with the rest obtained from reference TRBV7-9 and TRBJ1-2, is as follows: DTGVSQNPRHKITKRGQNVTFRCDPISEHNRLYWYRQTLGQGPEFLTYFQNEAQLEKSRLLSDRFSAERPKGSFSTLEIQRTEQGDSAMYLCASSFGGRLGYTFGSGTRLTVV.

This clone showed up just once. The chain uses TRBV29-1 and TRBJ2-4, with D perhaps matching TRBD2 (5 bases). Trimming cost V 4 bases and J 7 bases, with 8 bases left between them. The CDR3 is 11 amino acids. The germline CDR1 and CDR2 sequences are SQVTM and ANQGSEA. This CDR3 reads CSVGRENIQYF. The CDR3 nucleotides are TGCAGCGTTGGTAGGGAGAACATTCAGTACTTC.

V and J are TRBV6-2 or TRBV6-3 and TRBJ1-5; D unresolved. V lost 3 bases and J 2 bases, leaving 11 bases between the germline ends. This CDR3 is built from 15 residues. CDR1 is MNHEY and CDR2 is SVGEGT in the germline V gene. The DNA of the CDR3 is TGTGCCAGCAGTTATGGAGGGCCCCGCAATCAGCCCCAGCATTTT. This gives the protein CASSYGGPRNQPQHF.

This clone came up a few times. The chain has TRBV2 and TRBJ1-4; D gene uncertain. Germline CDR1 is SNHLY and CDR2 is FYNNEI. V lost 8 bases and J 5 bases, leaving 12 bases between the germline ends. The CDR3 runs to 13 residues. DNA of the CDR3: TGTGCCAGCCTGAGACGGGTCAATGAAAAACTGTTTTTT. It is translated as CASLRRVNEKLFF. Filled out from reference TRBV2 and TRBJ1-4, the complete variable domain reads EPEVTQTPSHQVTQMGQEVILRCVPISNHLYFYWYRQILGQKVEFLVSFYNNEISEKSEIFDDQFSVERPDGSNFTLKIRSTKLEDSAMYFCASLRRVNEKLFFGSGTQLSVL.

This clone was picked up one time. This rearrangement joins TRBV7-2 to TRBJ1-2; D is unresolved. V was pared by 2 bases and J by 6 bases, with 10 bases between. The CDR3 has 13 residues. CDR1 and CDR2 from the germline V gene are SGHTA and FQGNSA. CDR3 in amino acids: CASSLSGQNGYTF. CDR3 nucleotide sequence: TGTGCCAGCAGCTTAAGTGGGCAGAATGGCTACACCTTC.

This clone was seen a few times. The J gene is TRBJ2-5, the V gene TRBV10-1; 8 bases align to TRBD1. The junction had 2 bases not matched to a gene; V was cut back by 8 bases and J by 3 bases. Germline V gene lookup returns CDR1 WNHNN and CDR2 SYGVQD (reference sequence). The CDR3 spans 12 residues. The CDR3 DNA sequence: TGCGCCAGCTCGACAGGGGAAGAGACCCAGTACTTC. It translates to CASSTGEETQYF.